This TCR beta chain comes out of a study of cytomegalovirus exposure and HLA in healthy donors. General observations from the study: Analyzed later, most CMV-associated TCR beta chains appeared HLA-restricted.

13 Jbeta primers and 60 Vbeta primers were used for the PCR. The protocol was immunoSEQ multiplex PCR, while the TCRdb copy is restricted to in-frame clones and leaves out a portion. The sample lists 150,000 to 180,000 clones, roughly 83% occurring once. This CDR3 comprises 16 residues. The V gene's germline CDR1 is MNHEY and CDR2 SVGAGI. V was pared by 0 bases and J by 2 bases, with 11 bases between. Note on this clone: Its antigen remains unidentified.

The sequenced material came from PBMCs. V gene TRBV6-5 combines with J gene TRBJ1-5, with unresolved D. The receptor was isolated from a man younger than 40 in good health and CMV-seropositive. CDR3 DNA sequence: TGTGCCAGCAGTTACTCTTGGAGGGTAGGCAATCAGCCCCAGCATTTT. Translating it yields CASSYSWRVGNQPQHF.